Below are 22 T cell receptor beta chains sequenced from a single sample in a study of response to subunit inactivated influenza vaccine. TCRdb passed the RT-PCR reads through MiXCR, listing each CDR3 protein once. The repertoire consists of about 610,000 distinct CDR3 sequences, with 12% to 15% occurring once and the leading ten covering approximately 12%. The sample in question was PBMCs from blood, obtained 11 to 12 days after vaccination. These receptors all stem from a middle-aged man who received an inactivated influenza vaccine.

This clonotype turned up a few times. The V call is TRBV29-1, the J call TRBJ2-3, with unresolved D. Trimming left V 7 bases short and J 1 base short, with 9 bases between. Germline V gives CDR1 SQVTM, CDR2 ANQGSEA. This CDR3 spans 12 amino acids. As DNA, the CDR3 is TGCAGCGGACGGGCTGGCACAGATACGCAGTATTTT. Protein: CSGRAGTDTQYF.

This clonotype was picked up a small number of times. This chain uses TRBV20-1 with TRBJ2-5, with D uncertain. V was pared by 6 bases and J by 2 bases, with 13 bases between. The CDR3 has 13 residues. Germline-derived CDR1 and CDR2 are DFQATT and SNEGSKA (reference sequence). CDR3: CSAKEPKQETQYF. Here the CDR3 DNA reads TGCAGTGCAAAGGAGCCCAAACAAGAGACCCAGTACTTC.

The chain combines TRBV4-3 with TRBJ1-2; D is unresolved. Trimming shortened V by 0 bases and J by 7 bases, and 12 bases separated the two germline ends. CDR3 size: 14 residues. Per the germline V gene, CDR1 is LGHNA and CDR2 is YSLEER. In DNA form, the CDR3 reads TGCGCCAGCAGCCAAGAGGAGAGATTCTCTGGCTACACCTTC. It is translated as CASSQEERFSGYTF.

The V gene is TRBV7-2, the J gene TRBJ2-1; a weak D match, TRBD2 (6 bases). This CDR3 is built from 15 residues. In germline, CDR1 is SGHTA, CDR2 FQGNSA. The V gene lost 6 bases and the J gene lost 3 bases, with 15 bases spanning the gap. The CDR3 loop reads CASSGIAERYNEQFF. CDR3 coding DNA: TGTGCCAGCAGTGGGATAGCGGAGCGCTACAATGAGCAGTTCTTC.

The chain recombines TRBV7-9 with TRBJ2-1; 11 bases match TRBD2. Germline V gene sequence: CDR1 SEHNR, CDR2 FQNEAQ (reference sequence). CDR3 length: 17 residues. J was trimmed by 4 bases and V by 5 bases; bases with no gene match: 10. The CDR3 DNA reads as TGTGCCAGCAGCAAGAGGATTAGCGGGGGGGAATACAATGAGCAGTTCTTC. Protein sequence: CASSKRISGGEYNEQFF.

A few counts support this clonotype. The rearrangement joins TRBV7-6 to TRBJ1-2, with 10 bases lining up with TRBD1. The junction had 4 bases not matched to a gene; V was cut back by 3 bases and J by 3 bases. This CDR3 contains 15 residues. Germline CDR1 and CDR2: SGHVS and FNYEAQ. CDR3 coding DNA: TGTGCCAGCAGCTTCGGACAGGGGGGGGACTATGGCTACACCTTC. Translating it yields CASSFGQGGDYGYTF.

This clonotype was counted only a few times. The V gene is TRBV29-1, the J gene TRBJ2-3; either TRBD1 or TRBD2 may supply D (5 bases each). V shed 7 bases and J shed 8 bases, with 16 bases lying between them. The CDR3 spans 12 residues. Germline assignment: CDR1 SQVTM and CDR2 ANQGSEA. DNA for the CDR3: TGCAGCGCTGGGACCGTGCTAGGTACGCAGTATTTT. This sequence encodes CSAGTVLGTQYF.

The chain carries TRBV7-2 and TRBJ2-1, with 11 bases fitting TRBD2. Germline trimming cut 5 bases from V and 7 bases from J; bases unmatched to any gene: 10. From germline, CDR1 is SGHTA and CDR2 FQGNSA. CDR3 size: 16 residues. DNA for the CDR3: TGTGCCAGCAGCCTTCCAGCTAGCGGGAGGAGTAATGAGCAGTTCTTC. It specifies CASSLPASGRSNEQFF. Drawing the rest from reference TRBV7-2 and TRBJ2-1, the complete variable domain is GAGVSQSPSNKVTEKGKDVELRCDPISGHTALYWYRQSLGQGLEFLIYFQGNSAPDKSGLPSDRFSAERTGGSVSTLTIQRTQQEDSAVYLCASSLPASGRSNEQFFGPGTRLTVL.

This clonotype was seen a few times. The rearrangement links TRBV7-8 to TRBJ2-5, with D possibly matching TRBD1 (6 bases). The V end was cut by 2 bases, the J end by 4 bases, with 14 bases between. The CDR3 is 15 amino acids. Per the germline V gene, CDR1 is SGHVS and CDR2 is FQNEAQ. This chain's CDR3 is CASSLTAQGVETQYF. CDR3 bases: TGTGCCAGCAGCTTAACTGCACAGGGCGTAGAGACCCAGTACTTC. Complete variable domain (other parts from reference TRBV7-8 and TRBJ2-5): GAGVSQSPRYKVAKRGQDVALRCDPISGHVSLFWYQQALGQGPEFLTYFQNEAQLDKSGLPSDRFFAERPEGSVSTLKIQRTQQEDSAVYLCASSLTAQGVETQYFGPGTRLLVL.

This clonotype has more than one count but fewer than ten. The chain uses TRBV12-3 or TRBV12-4 and TRBJ2-1; a weak D match, TRBD2 (6 bases). V was shortened by 5 bases and J by 10 bases, with 21 bases between the two germline ends. This CDR3 is built from 15 residues. The CDR3 DNA is TGTGCCAGCAGTGGGACTTTGACTAGGGCTGAGGAGCAGTTCTTC. This gives the protein CASSGTLTRAEEQFF.

This clonotype appeared a few times. The genes are TRBV4-2 and TRBJ1-4; perhaps TRBD1 as D (6 bases). Deletions cut 1 base from V and 6 bases from J, with 12 bases between. The CDR3 sequence is 15 residues long. CDR1 LGHNA and CDR2 YNFKEQ come from the germline V gene. The chain's CDR3 is CASSQGGGRDEKLFF. Written as DNA, the CDR3 is TGTGCCAGCAGCCAAGGAGGGGGAAGGGATGAAAAACTGTTTTTT.

This CDR3 is CASSVASDDSPLHF. Written as DNA, the CDR3 is TGTGCCAGCAGTGTGGCGTCGGATGATTCACCCCTCCACTTT. The chain has TRBV2 and TRBJ1-6; D gene uncertain. The germline V gene has CDR1 SNHLY and CDR2 FYNNEI. The germline V and J ends were trimmed by 4 bases and 8 bases, with 12 bases remaining between them. The CDR3 is 14 residues long.

A few counts support this clonotype. V and J are TRBV12-3 or TRBV12-4 and TRBJ1-6; D unclear. Trimming pared 3 bases from V and 10 bases from J, leaving 10 bases between. There are 13 residues in the CDR3. The CDR3 coding sequence is TGTGCCAGCAGTTTTAGGGAGGGCTCACCCCTCCACTTT. Translated: CASSFREGSPLHF.

At least ten counts were recorded for this clonotype. The chain combines TRBV7-4 with TRBJ1-5; tentatively, D is TRBD1 (6 bases). Germline CDR1 and CDR2: SGHVT and SQSDAQ. The length of the CDR3 is 12 residues. V shed 5 bases and J shed 7 bases, with 9 bases lying between them. The CDR3 DNA sequence: TGTGCCAGCAGCACAGGGCCCCAGCCCCAGCATTTT. Translated: CASSTGPQPQHF.

The chain combines TRBV7-2 with TRBJ2-5, with D possibly being TRBD1 or TRBD2 (5 bases each). This CDR3 spans 14 amino acids. Trimming left V 5 bases short and J 3 bases short, with 13 bases between. Germline values: CDR1 SGHTA, CDR2 FQGNSA. The CDR3 nucleotides read TGTGCCAGCAGCCTGTTTCTGGGGGAAGAGACCCAGTACTTC. It yields the protein CASSLFLGEETQYF.

This chain connects TRBV6-2 or TRBV6-3 to TRBJ2-2; TRBD2 matches 8 bases. The CDR3 extends over 16 amino acids. V was pared by 6 bases and J by 3 bases, with 9 bases of the junction left unmatched. Germline V CDR1 and CDR2: MNHEY, SVGEGT. This CDR3 is CASSLGAGVHTGELFF. In DNA form, the CDR3 reads TGTGCCAGCAGCCTAGGAGCGGGAGTGCACACCGGGGAGCTGTTTTTT.

This clonotype was observed a handful of times. The chain employs TRBV6-6 and TRBJ2-1; D is uncertain. This CDR3 has 13 amino acids. The V and J ends lost 1 base and 8 bases respectively, with 9 bases between them. The germline CDR1 and CDR2 sequences are MNHNY and SVGAGI (reference sequence). The CDR3, as DNA: TGTGCCAGCAGTTACTGGCAATACGATGAGCAGTTCTTC. The encoded protein is CASSYWQYDEQFF.

This sequence joins TRBV4-1 and TRBJ2-1; D remains ambiguous. Per germline, CDR1 MGHRA and CDR2 YSYEKL. With 0 bases removed from V and 3 bases from J, the gap between germline ends came to 9 bases. This CDR3 is 15 amino acids long. The CDR3 nucleotides are TGCGCCAGCAGCCAAGAGACCAGCGACTACAATGAGCAGTTCTTC. Translated, it gives CASSQETSDYNEQFF.

This clonotype was detected a few times. The chain uses TRBV5-1 and TRBJ2-2; tentatively, D is TRBD1 (6 bases). Trimming stripped 4 bases from V and 7 bases from J, with 20 bases between. CDR1 and CDR2 from the germline V gene are SGHRS and YFSETQ. The CDR3 has 16 residues. CDR3 in DNA: TGCGCCAGCAGCCCCAAGCTTACAGGGTCGGGCGGGGAGCTGTTTTTT. The encoded protein is CASSPKLTGSGGELFF. Full variable domain (missing parts from reference TRBV5-1 and TRBJ2-2): KAGVTQTPRYLIKTRGQQVTLSCSPISGHRSVSWYQQTPGQGLQFLFEYFSETQRNKGNFPGRFSGRQFSNSRSEMNVSTLELGDSALYLCASSPKLTGSGGELFFGEGSRLTVL.

This chain connects TRBV27 to TRBJ2-4; D perhaps matches TRBD1 (7 bases). The length of the CDR3 is 15 residues. The germline V and J ends were trimmed by 6 bases and 3 bases, with 15 bases remaining between them. Germline V gene data show CDR1 as MNHEY and CDR2 as SMNVEV (reference sequence). The CDR3 DNA follows: TGTGCCAGCAGGGAGGGGGCGTCGGGCAAAAACATTCAGTACTTC. It is translated as CASREGASGKNIQYF.

The chain is built from TRBV12-3 or TRBV12-4 and TRBJ1-2; 9 bases are a match to TRBD1. With 6 bases clipped from V and 2 bases from J, the junction kept 4 bases outside the gene matches. The CDR3 spans 14 residues. DNA of the CDR3: TGTGCCAGCAGCCGGGGACAGGGAAACTATGGCTACACCTTC. This translates into CASSRGQGNYGYTF.

This clonotype was observed a handful of times. This CDR3 is CASSRSGRASTGELFF. CDR3 coding DNA: TGTGCCAGCAGCCGTAGCGGGAGGGCCTCGACCGGGGAGCTGTTTTTT. The V call is TRBV7-8, the J call TRBJ2-2, with 11 bases aligning to TRBD2. Germline loops: CDR1 SGHVS, CDR2 FQNEAQ. V dropped 5 bases and J dropped 5; count of bases not matched to a gene: 7. The CDR3 runs 16 residues.